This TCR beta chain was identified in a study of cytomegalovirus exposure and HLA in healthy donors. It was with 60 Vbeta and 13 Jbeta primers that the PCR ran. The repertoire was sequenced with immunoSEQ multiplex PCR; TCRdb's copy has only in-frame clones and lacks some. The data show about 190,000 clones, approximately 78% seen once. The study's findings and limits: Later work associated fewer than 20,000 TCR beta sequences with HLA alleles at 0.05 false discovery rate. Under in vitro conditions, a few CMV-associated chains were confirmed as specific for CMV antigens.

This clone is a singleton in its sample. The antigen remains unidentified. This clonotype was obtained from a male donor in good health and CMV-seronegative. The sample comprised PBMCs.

This chain's CDR3 is CASSLRGGSSYEQYF. The CDR3 nucleotides read TGTGCCAGCAGCTTAAGGGGGGGGTCCTCCTACGAGCAGTACTTC. The V and J genes are TRBV7-3 and TRBJ2-7; the match to TRBD2 covers 7 bases. V gave up 1 base and J gave up 0 bases; unmatched junction bases: 3. The CDR3 has 15 amino acids. Looked up from germline, CDR1 is SGHTA and CDR2 is FQGTGA.